Sequencing of this T cell receptor (beta chain) was carried out in a study of OX40 agonist ivuxolimab in advanced cancers. Study-level information: Ivuxolimab doses were 0.01, 0.1, 0.3, 1.5, 3 or 10 mg/kg every 2 weeks. The diagnoses of dose-escalation patients were hepatocellular carcinoma, melanoma, renal cell or head and neck cancer.

As for this clone: Other DNA variants within this sample encode the same CDR3.

Libraries were prepared by immunoSEQ multiplex PCR; TCRdb keeps only in-frame clonotypes and omits some of them. The sample includes 15,000 to 25,000 clones, approximately 80% seen only once; the top ten take 15% to 20%. It was autoimmune disease history or systemic immunosuppression that excluded patients. The CDR3 spans 14 residues. V was clipped by 6 bases and J by 2 bases, with 11 bases between them. The germline CDR1 and CDR2 sequences are MDHEN and SYDVKM. This chain links TRBV28 with TRBJ1-3, with D perhaps TRBD1 (5 bases). This clonotype originated in an adult with an advanced solid tumor such as melanoma, head and neck, liver or kidney cancer. The sample consisted of CD4+ or CD8+ T cells sorted from blood, taken in a trial of the OX40 agonist ivuxolimab. The CDR3 nucleotides are TGTGCCAGCAGCCCCGGGGGTACTGGAAACACCATATATTTT. Translation gives CASSPGGTGNTIYF. Combining the CDR3 with reference TRBV28 and TRBJ1-3 gives the whole variable domain DVKVTQSSRYLVKRTGEKVFLECVQDMDHENMFWYRQDPGLGLRLIYFSYDVKMKEKGDIPEGYSVSREKKERFSLILESASTNQTSMYLCASSPGGTGNTIYFGEGSWLTVV.